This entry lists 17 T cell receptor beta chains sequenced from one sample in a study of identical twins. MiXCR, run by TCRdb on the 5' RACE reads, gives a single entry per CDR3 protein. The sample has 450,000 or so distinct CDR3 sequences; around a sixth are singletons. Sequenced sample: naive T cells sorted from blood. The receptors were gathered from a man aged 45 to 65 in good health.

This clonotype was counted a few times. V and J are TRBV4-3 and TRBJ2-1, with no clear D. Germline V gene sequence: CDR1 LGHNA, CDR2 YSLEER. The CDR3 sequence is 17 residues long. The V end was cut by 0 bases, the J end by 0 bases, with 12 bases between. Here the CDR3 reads CASSQDIAPISYNEQFF. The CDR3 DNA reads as TGCGCCAGCAGCCAAGATATCGCGCCGATCTCCTACAATGAGCAGTTCTTC.

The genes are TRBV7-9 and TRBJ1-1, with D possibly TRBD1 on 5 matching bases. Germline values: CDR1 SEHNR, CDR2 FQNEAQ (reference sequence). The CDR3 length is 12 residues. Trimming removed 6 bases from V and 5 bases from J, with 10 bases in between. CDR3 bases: TGTGCCAGCAGGGAAGGGGAAACTGAAGCTTTCTTT. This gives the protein CASREGETEAFF.

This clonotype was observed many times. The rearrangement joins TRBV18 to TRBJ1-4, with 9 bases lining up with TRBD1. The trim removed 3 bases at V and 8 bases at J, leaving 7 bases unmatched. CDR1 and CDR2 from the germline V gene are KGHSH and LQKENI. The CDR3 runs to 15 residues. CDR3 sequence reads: CASSPKDRGGEKLFF. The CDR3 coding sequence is TGTGCCAGCTCACCGAAGGACAGGGGAGGCGAAAAACTGTTTTTT.

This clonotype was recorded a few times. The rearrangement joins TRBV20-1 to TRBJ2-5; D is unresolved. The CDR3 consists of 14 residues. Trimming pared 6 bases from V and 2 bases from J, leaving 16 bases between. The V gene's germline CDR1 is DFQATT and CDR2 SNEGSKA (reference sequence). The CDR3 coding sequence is TGCAGTGCCCACTCCTATAGGGATCAAGAGACCCAGTACTTC. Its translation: CSAHSYRDQETQYF.

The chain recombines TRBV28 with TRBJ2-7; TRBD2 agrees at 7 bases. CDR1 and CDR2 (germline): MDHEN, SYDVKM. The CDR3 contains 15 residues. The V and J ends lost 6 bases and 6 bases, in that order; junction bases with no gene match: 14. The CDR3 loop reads CASRPSGMSISEQYF. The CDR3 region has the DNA TGTGCCAGCAGGCCGAGCGGGATGTCAATCTCCGAGCAGTACTTC.

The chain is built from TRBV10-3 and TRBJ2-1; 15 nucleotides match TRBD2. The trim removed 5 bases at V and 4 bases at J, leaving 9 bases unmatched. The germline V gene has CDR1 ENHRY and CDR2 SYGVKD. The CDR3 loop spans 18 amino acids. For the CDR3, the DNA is TGTGCCATCAGTAAATCCGGGACTAGCGGGGGGAAATACAATGAGCAGTTCTTC. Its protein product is CAISKSGTSGGKYNEQFF.

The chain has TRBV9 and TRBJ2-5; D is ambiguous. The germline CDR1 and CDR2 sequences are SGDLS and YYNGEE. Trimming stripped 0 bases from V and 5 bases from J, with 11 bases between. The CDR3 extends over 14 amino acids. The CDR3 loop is CASSVGLPRETQYF. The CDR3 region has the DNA TGTGCCAGCAGCGTAGGGCTTCCCCGGGAGACCCAGTACTTC.

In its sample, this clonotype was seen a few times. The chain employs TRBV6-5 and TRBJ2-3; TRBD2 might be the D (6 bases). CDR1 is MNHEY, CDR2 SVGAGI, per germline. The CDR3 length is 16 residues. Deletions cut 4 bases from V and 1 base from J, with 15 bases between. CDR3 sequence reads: CASSWGPGGGTDTQYF. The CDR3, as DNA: TGTGCCAGCAGTTGGGGACCCGGGGGTGGCACAGATACGCAGTATTTT.

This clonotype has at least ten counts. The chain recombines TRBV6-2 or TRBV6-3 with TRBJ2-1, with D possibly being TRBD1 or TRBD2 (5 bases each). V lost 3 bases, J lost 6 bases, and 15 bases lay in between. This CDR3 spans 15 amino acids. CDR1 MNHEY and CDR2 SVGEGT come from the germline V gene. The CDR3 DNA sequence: TGTGCCAGCAGTTATGGGGGAGTGCCGTCCAATGAGCAGTTCTTC. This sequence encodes CASSYGGVPSNEQFF.

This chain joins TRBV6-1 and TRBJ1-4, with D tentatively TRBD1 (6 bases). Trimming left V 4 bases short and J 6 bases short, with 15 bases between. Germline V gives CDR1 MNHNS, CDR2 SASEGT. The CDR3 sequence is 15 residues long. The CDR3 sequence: CASSGSRGGYEKLFF. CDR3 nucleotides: TGTGCCAGCAGTGGGAGCAGGGGCGGATATGAAAAACTGTTTTTT.

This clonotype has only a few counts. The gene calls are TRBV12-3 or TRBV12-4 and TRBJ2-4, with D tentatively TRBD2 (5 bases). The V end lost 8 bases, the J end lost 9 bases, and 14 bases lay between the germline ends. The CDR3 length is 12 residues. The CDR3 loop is CASEGGSSIQYF. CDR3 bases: TGTGCCAGCGAGGGTGGGTCCAGCATTCAGTACTTC.

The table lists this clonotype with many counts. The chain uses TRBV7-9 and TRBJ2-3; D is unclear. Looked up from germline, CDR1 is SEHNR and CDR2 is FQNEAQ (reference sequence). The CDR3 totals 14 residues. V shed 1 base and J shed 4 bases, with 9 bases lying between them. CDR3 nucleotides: TGTGCCAGCAGCTTAGTTAGTCCGGCAGATACGCAGTATTTT. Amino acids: CASSLVSPADTQYF.

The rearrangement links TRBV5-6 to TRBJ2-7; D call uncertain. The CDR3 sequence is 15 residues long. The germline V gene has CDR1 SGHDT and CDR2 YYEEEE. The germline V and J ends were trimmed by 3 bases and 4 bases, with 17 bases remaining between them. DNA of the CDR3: TGTGCCAGCAGCTCCTCCGTGGTTAGAAGGTACGAGCAGTACTTC. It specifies CASSSSVVRRYEQYF.

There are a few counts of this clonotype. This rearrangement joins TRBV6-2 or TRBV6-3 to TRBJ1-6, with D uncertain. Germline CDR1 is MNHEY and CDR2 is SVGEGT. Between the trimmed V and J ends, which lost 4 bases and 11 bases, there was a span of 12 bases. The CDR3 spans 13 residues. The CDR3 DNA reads TGTGCCAGCAGTTTAGGTCAGCAGACACCCCTCCACTTT. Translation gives CASSLGQQTPLHF.

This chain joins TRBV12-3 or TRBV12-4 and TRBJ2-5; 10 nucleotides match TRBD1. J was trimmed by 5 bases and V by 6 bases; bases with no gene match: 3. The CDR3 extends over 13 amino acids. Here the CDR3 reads CASSEDRGETQYF. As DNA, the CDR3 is TGTGCCAGCAGCGAGGACAGGGGGGAGACCCAGTACTTC.

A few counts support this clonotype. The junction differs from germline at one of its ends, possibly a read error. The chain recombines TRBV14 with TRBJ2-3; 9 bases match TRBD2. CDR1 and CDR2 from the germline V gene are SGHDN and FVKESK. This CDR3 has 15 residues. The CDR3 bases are TGTGCCAGCAGCCAAAATTATCGTCTAGCGGGGCCTTTGGATTTT. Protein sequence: CASSQNYRLAGPLDF.

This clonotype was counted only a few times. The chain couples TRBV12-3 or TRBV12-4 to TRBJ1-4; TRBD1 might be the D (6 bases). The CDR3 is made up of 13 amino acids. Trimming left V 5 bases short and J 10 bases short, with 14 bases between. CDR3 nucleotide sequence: TGTGCCAGCAGTGTGGGGACAATCGGAAAACTGTTTTTT. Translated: CASSVGTIGKLFF.